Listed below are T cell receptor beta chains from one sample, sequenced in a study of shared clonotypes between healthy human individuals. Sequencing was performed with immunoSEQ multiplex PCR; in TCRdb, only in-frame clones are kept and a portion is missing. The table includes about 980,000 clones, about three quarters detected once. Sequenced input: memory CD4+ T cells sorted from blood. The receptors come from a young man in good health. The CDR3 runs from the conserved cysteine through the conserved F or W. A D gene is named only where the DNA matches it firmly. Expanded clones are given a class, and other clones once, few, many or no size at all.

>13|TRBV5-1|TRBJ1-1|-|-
CASSFQENTEAFF
TGCGCCAGCAGCTTTCAGGAGAACACTGAAGCTTTCTTT
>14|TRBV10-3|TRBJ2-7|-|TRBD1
CAISGDRGSYEQYF
TGTGCCATCAGTGGGGACAGGGGAAGTTACGAGCAGTACTTC
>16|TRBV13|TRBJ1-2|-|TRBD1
CASSLVSRTGRNGYTF
TGTGCCAGCAGCTTAGTATCTCGGACAGGGAGGAATGGCTACACCTTC
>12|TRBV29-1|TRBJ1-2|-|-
CSGGAANYGYTF
TGCAGTGGGGGGGCAGCTAACTATGGCTACACCTTC
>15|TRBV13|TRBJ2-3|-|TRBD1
CASSPGTASTDTQYF
TGTGCCAGCAGCCCAGGGACAGCTAGCACAGATACGCAGTATTTT
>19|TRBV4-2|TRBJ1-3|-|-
CASSQEEGSVLPSGNTIYF
TGTGCCAGCAGCCAAGAAGAGGGCAGCGTCCTTCCCTCTGGAAACACCATATATTTT
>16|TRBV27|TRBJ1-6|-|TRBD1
CASTATGISYNSPLHF
TGTGCCAGCACCGCGACAGGGATTTCCTATAATTCACCCCTCCACTTT
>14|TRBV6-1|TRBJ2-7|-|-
CASTERQGLYEQYF
TGTGCCAGCACCGAACGGCAGGGACTCTACGAGCAGTACTTC
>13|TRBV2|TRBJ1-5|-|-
CASSDGSNQPQHF
TGTGCCAGCAGTGATGGGAGCAATCAGCCCCAGCATTTT
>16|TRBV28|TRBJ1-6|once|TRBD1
CASSLVQGIYNSPLHF
TGTGCCAGCAGTTTAGTACAGGGGATCTATAATTCACCCCTCCACTTT
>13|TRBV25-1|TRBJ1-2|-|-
CASSEWANYGYTF
TGTGCCAGCAGTGAATGGGCTAACTATGGCTACACCTTC
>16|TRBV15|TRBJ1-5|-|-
CATSRERAGSNQPQHF
TGTGCCACCAGCAGGGAGAGGGCAGGAAGCAATCAGCCCCAGCATTTT
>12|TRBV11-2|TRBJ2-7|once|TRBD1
CASGRQGNEQYF
TGTGCCAGCGGTCGACAGGGAAACGAGCAGTACTTC
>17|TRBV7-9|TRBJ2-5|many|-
CASTLGGWGFGQGSQYF
TGTGCCAGCACCCTTGGGGGCTGGGGGTTTGGTCAGGGGAGCCAGTACTTC
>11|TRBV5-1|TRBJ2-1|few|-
CASSFYNEQFF
TGCGCCAGCAGCTTCTACAATGAGCAGTTCTTC
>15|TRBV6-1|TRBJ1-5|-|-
CASSGLGTSNQPQHF
TGTGCCAGCAGTGGCTTAGGGACCAGCAATCAGCCCCAGCATTTT
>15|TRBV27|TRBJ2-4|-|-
CASSNSGLAKNIQYF
TGTGCCAGCAGCAATAGCGGATTAGCCAAAAACATTCAGTACTTC
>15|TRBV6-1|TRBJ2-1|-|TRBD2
CASSMTSGFNNEQFF
TGTGCCAGCAGTATGACTAGCGGTTTTAACAATGAGCAGTTCTTC
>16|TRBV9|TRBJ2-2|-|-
CASSVEPRRDTGELFF
TGTGCCAGCAGCGTAGAACCACGGCGGGACACCGGGGAGCTGTTTTTT
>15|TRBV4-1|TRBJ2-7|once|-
CASSQDTGTLYEQYF
TGCGCCAGCAGCCAAGATACCGGAACATTATACGAGCAGTACTTC
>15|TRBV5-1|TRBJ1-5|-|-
CASSLVGDSNQPQHF
TGCGCCAGCAGCTTGGTAGGAGATAGCAATCAGCCCCAGCATTTT
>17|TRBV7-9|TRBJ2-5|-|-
CASSPRGLTGGTETQYF
TGTGCCAGCAGCCCCCGGGGCCTAACTGGAGGGACGGAGACCCAGTACTTC
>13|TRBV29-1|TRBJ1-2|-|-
CSVDRETNYGYTF
TGCAGCGTCGATCGGGAAACTAACTATGGCTACACCTTC
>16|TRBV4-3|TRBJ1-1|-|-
CASSQDSGAGGTEAFF
TGCGCCAGCAGCCAAGATAGCGGGGCGGGGGGTACTGAAGCTTTCTTT